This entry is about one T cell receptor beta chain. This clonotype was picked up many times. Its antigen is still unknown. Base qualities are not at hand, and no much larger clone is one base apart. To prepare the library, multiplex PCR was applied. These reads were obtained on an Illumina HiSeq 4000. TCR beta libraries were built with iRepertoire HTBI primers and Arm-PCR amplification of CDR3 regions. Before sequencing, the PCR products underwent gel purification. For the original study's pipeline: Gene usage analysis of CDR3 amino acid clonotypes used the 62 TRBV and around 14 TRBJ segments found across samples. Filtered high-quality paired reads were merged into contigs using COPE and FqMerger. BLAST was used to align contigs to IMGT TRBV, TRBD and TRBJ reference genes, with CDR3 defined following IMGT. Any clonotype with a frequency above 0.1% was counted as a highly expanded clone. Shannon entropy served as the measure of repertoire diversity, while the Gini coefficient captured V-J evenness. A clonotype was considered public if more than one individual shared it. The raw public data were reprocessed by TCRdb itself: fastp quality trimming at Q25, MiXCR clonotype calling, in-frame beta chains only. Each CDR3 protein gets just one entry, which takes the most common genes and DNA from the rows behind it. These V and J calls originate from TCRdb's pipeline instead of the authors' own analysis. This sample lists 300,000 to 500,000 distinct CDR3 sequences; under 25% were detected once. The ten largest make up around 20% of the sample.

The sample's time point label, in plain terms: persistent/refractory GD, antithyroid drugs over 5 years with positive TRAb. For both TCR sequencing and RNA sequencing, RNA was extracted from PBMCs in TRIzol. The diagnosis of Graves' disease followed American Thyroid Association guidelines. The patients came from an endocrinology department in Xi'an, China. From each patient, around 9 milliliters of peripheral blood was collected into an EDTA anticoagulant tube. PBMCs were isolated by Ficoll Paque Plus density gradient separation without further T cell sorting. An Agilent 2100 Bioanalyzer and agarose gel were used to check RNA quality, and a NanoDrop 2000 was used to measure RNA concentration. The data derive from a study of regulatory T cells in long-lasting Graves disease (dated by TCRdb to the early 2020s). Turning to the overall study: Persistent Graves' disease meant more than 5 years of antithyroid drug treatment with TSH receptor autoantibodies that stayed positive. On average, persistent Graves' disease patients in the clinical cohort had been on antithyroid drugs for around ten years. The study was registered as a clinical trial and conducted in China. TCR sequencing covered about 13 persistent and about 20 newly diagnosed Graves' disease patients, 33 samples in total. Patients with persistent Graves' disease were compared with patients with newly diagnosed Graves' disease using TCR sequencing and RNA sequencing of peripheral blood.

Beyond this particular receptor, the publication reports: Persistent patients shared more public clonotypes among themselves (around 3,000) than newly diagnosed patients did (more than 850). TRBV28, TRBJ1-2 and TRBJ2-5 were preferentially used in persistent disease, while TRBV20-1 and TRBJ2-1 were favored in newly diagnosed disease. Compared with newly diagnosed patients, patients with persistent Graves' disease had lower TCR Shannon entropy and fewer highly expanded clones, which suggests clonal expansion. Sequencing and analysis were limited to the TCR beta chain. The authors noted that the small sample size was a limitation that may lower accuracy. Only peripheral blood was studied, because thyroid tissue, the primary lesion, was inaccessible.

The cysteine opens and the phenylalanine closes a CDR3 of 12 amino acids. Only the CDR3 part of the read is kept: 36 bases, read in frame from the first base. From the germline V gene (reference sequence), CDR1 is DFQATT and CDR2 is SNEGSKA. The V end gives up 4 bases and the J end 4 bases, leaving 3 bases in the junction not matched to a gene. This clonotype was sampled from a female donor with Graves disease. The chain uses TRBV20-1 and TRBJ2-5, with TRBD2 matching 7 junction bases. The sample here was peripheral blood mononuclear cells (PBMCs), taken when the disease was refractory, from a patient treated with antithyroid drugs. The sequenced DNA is TGCAGTGCTACGGGGGGTGGAGAGACCCAGTACTTC. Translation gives CSATGGGETQYF.